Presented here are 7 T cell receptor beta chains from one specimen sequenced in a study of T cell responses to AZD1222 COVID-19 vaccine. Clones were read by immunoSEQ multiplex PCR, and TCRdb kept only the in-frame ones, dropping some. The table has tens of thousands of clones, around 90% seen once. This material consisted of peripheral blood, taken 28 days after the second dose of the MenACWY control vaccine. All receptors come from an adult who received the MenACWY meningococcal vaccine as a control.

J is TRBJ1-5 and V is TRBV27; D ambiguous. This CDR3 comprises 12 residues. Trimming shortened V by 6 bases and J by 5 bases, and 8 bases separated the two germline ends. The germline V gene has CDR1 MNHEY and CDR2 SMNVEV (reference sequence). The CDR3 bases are TGTGCCAGCAGGGGAGGTGATCAGCCCCAGCATTTT. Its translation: CASRGGDQPQHF.

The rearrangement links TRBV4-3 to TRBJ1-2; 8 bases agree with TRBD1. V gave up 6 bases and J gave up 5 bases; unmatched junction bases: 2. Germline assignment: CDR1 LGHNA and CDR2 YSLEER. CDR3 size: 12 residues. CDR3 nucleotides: TGCGCCAGCAGACAGGGGGAGTATGGCTACACCTTC. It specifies CASRQGEYGYTF.

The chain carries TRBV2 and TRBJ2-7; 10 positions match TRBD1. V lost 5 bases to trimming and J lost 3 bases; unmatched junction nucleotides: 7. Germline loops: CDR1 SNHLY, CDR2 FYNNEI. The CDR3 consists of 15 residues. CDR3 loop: CASSPRDRGVYEQYF. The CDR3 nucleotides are TGTGCCAGCAGTCCCCGGGACAGGGGCGTCTACGAGCAGTACTTC.

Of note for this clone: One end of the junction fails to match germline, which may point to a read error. CDR3 DNA sequence: TGTGCCAGCAGTCTATCCGCCGGGACAGGGCATCTCTGTCGGTACTTC. Protein sequence: CASSLSAGTGHLCRYF. The rearrangement links TRBV27 to TRBJ2-7; 9 nucleotides align to TRBD1. The germline gives CDR1 MNHEY, CDR2 SMNVEV (reference sequence). This CDR3 contains 16 residues.

The CDR3 sequence is CASSEQGPSAYEQYF. The DNA for the CDR3 is TGTGCCAGCAGTGAACAGGGACCCTCCGCCTACGAGCAGTACTTC. The rearrangement uses TRBV2 and TRBJ2-7; the D gene could be TRBD1 or TRBD2 (5 bases each). Trimming left V 2 bases short and J 2 bases short, with 13 bases between. The CDR3 is made up of 15 amino acids. Germline V gives CDR1 SNHLY, CDR2 FYNNEI. Full variable domain (remainder filled in from reference TRBV2 and TRBJ2-7): EPEVTQTPSHQVTQMGQEVILRCVPISNHLYFYWYRQILGQKVEFLVSFYNNEISEKSEIFDDQFSVERPDGSNFTLKIRSTKLEDSAMYFCASSEQGPSAYEQYFGPGTRLTVT.

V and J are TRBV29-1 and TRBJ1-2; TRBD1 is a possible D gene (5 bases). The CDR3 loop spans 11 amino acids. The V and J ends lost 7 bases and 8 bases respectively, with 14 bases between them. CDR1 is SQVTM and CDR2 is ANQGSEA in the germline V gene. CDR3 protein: CSAKLAGGYTF. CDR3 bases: TGCAGCGCAAAGTTGGCAGGGGGCTACACCTTC.

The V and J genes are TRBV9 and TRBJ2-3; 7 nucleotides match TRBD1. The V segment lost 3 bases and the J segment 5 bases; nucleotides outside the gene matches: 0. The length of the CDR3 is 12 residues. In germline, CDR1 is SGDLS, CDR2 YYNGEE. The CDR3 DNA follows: TGTGCCAGCAGCGGACAGGGAGATACGCAGTATTTT. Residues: CASSGQGDTQYF.